These 7 T cell receptor beta chains were sequenced from one sample in a study of T cell repertoires in cytomegalovirus infection. TCRdb processed the reads anew with MiXCR; each CDR3 protein has one entry. Of about 180,000 distinct CDR3 sequences in the sample, 14% were seen once. Sequencing was performed on PBMCs. The receptors were gathered from a human donor in good health (CMV status not recorded). Some clones in this sample may be carry-over from other donors' samples.

This clonotype was counted between two and nine times. The rearrangement uses TRBV7-9 and TRBJ2-2, with TRBD2 matching over 11 bases. Losses at the gene ends were 5 bases for V and 4 bases for J; bases not matched to a gene: 6. CDR1 is SEHNR and CDR2 is FQNEAQ in the germline V gene (reference sequence). The CDR3 totals 16 residues. CDR3 nucleotide sequence: TGTGCCAGCAGCCCACAAACTAGCGGGGGCACCGGGGAGCTGTTTTTT. Its protein product is CASSPQTSGGTGELFF. Full variable domain (missing parts from reference TRBV7-9 and TRBJ2-2): DTGVSQNPRHKITKRGQNVTFRCDPISEHNRLYWYRQTLGQGPEFLTYFQNEAQLEKSRLLSDRFSAERPKGSFSTLEIQRTEQGDSAMYLCASSPQTSGGTGELFFGEGSRLTVL.

This clonotype was seen many times. Here the CDR3 reads CATSGDRGVQNTGELFF. In DNA, the CDR3 is TGTGCCACCAGCGGGGACAGGGGGGTCCAGAACACCGGGGAGCTGTTTTTT. The chain joins TRBV15 to TRBJ2-2; 11 bases agree with TRBD1. Losses at the gene ends were 5 bases for V and 1 base for J; bases not matched to a gene: 6. Germline V lookup: CDR1 LNHNV, CDR2 YYDKDF (reference sequence). This CDR3 has 17 residues.

Points on this clonotype: This may stem from a read error, because a much larger clone lies one nucleotide away. The chain couples TRBV28 to TRBJ2-1; no firm D call. This CDR3 has 13 residues. Germline CDR1 and CDR2: MDHEN and SYDVKM. The CDR3 sequence is CASSLDLYSEQFF. Here the CDR3 DNA reads TGTGCCAGCAGTTTGGACCTTTACAGTGAGCAGTTCTTC.

The rearrangement links TRBV6-6 to TRBJ1-1; perhaps TRBD1 as D (5 bases). This CDR3 comprises 13 residues. Germline CDR1 reads MNHNY; CDR2 reads SVGAGI (reference sequence). Trimming left V 8 bases short and J 1 base short, with 11 bases between. In DNA, the CDR3 is TGTGCCAGCGGCTGGGGACCGAACACTGAAGCTTTCTTT. Residues: CASGWGPNTEAFF.

This clonotype was counted only a few times. This chain links TRBV18 with TRBJ2-3, with TRBD2 as a possible D gene (7 bases). The CDR3 is made up of 19 amino acids. Germline V gene data show CDR1 as KGHSH and CDR2 as LQKENI. V lost 2 bases, J lost 4 bases, and 25 bases lay in between. CDR3: CASSPSFKPRRGPADTQYF. In DNA, the CDR3 is TGTGCCAGCTCACCATCGTTCAAACCCCGGCGGGGGCCAGCAGATACGCAGTATTTT.

This clonotype was found many times. J is TRBJ2-1 and V is TRBV7-3; 7 bases align to TRBD2. CDR1 and CDR2 (germline): SGHTA, FQGTGA. The ends lost 5 bases at V and 3 bases at J; junction bases unmatched: 4. CDR3 length: 14 amino acids. In DNA, the CDR3 is TGTGCCAGCAGCGCGGGGGTTAACTACAATGAGCAGTTCTTC. Translating gives CASSAGVNYNEQFF. Combining the CDR3 with reference TRBV7-3 and TRBJ2-1 gives the whole variable domain GAGVSQTPSNKVTEKGKYVELRCDPISGHTALYWYRQSLGQGPEFLIYFQGTGAADDSGLPNDRFFAVRPEGSVSTLKIQRTERGDSAVYLCASSAGVNYNEQFFGPGTRLTVL.

This clonotype was counted ten times or more. This rearrangement joins TRBV7-2 to TRBJ1-1; no firm D call. V was trimmed by 3 bases and J by 1 base, leaving 12 bases between them. CDR3 length equals 15 residues. Germline V lookup: CDR1 SGHTA, CDR2 FQGNSA. The CDR3 DNA is TGTGCCAGCAGCTTCTACCCTTCAGGGAACACTGAAGCTTTCTTT. It translates to CASSFYPSGNTEAFF.